This TCR beta chain was sequenced for a study of shared clonotypes between healthy human individuals (dated by TCRdb to 2020 to 2022). About the full investigation: A couple of women and a few men aged 18 to 49 years were included in the cohort. For each donor, CD4 naive and CD4 memory were each run on three plates, CD8 naive on two plates, and CD8 memory on one plate. Libraries were prepared and TCR repertoires were sequenced by different laboratories using diverse techniques, in order to increase sequencing depth and limit assay-specific biases. To estimate repertoire size and how much clonotypes are shared between individuals, the study performed deep sequencing of blood TCR repertoires from a few healthy adults. Per donor, leukapheresis produced somewhere between about 0.8 and 9.5 billion PBMCs. Broad study findings and their caveats: Because the study included a small number of donors, the genetic and exposure-history diversity represented was limited. Larger estimated clonotype richness was generally found for naive subsets than for memory subsets. Sharing across several donors was observed for roughly 5% of naive CD4, 3.5% of naive CD8, 2% to 2.5% of memory CD4, and around 0.4% of memory CD8 clonotypes. Rarefaction of sorted-subset datasets indicated incomplete sequencing despite the large sequencing depth. Sampling was restricted to blood, and TCR repertoires in tissues likely differ from the TCR repertoires found in blood. Pairwise subsampling led to the expectation that sequencing depth would affect the degree of clonotype sharing among donors. Clonotypes shared by all four sorted-subset donors showed higher generation probabilities than non-shared clonotypes.

A note on this clone: Its binding antigen is unknown. Within one base of it there is no much larger clone, and no base qualities were kept.

Using the deep immunoSEQ assay, multiplex PCR amplified TCR CDR3 regions from genomic DNA. For each cell subset, the extracted genomic DNA was distributed evenly across all wells of several immunoSEQ 96-well plates, and each plate served as one replicate. For sorted subsets, each replicate PCR was loaded with 200 ng genomic DNA, equivalent to about 30,000 T cell genomes. The purified libraries were quantified using a Qubit 3.0 fluorometer, sized with a Bioanalyzer 2100, and then quantified again using the KAPA Library Quantification kit. A separate single-read 150-cycle Illumina NextSeq 550 flow cell was used to sequence each immunoSEQ 96-well plate. Concerning the study's data processing: Because the immunoSEQ output included only junctional sequences and no quality scores, the filtering could not be the same as the filtering used for full-length reads. Sequences were annotated with PyIR, a Python wrapper for IgBLAST v1.9, using IMGT germline references to assign V/J genes and CDR3. Reads with weak V/J assignments (E-value above 1e-6), missing CDR3, stop codons, out-of-frame junctions, or ambiguous translated residues were removed. V3J clonotypes were defined as sequences sharing the same inferred V gene, J gene, and CDR3 amino acid sequence. To compute the percentage overlap between repertoires, the number of shared unique clonotypes was divided by the size of the smaller repertoire. RTK rarefaction, the Chao1 estimator, and Recon v2.1 estimates of unobserved clonotypes were used to assess repertoire richness. OLGA was used to compute generation probabilities for all TCRbeta clonotypes that the gDNA method yielded from several donors. The clones in this table, taken by TCRdb from immuneACCESS, are in-frame only. Not every clone is retained; where verified, under half of the shortfall comes from an unresolved V gene, and the cause of the rest is unknown. That table is the source of V, J and clone size, and D and trimming were worked out from the DNA. The table for this sample lists about 2,100,000 clones; 85% to 95% of them were counted only once. The ten largest clonotypes hold 1.7% of the sample.

The CDR3 spans 17 residues, from the cysteine through the phenylalanine. CDR3 DNA only is kept here, 51 bases in frame from base 1. From the germline V gene, CDR1 is MDHEN and CDR2 is SYDVKM. Trimmed from V: 2 bases; trimmed from J: 1 base; junction bases lacking a gene match: 8. For the CD8 naive samples, CD45RO-negative cells were positively selected for CCR7, yielding a CD45RA+CCR7+ population from which TemRA cells were excluded. The donors were healthy, HIV-negative adults who had no recently reported acute infections or vaccinations. Every donor was a Caucasian adult residing in Nashville, Tennessee, USA. Blood was obtained by leukapheresis, after which PBMCs were separated by Ficoll-Histopaque density gradient centrifugation and cryopreserved in liquid nitrogen vapor phase. Purity and quantity of every magnetically sorted T cell population were checked by analytical flow cytometry. Each sorted fraction had its genomic DNA isolated and then quantified by UV absorbance on a Nanodrop 2000c.

This receptor was obtained from a man between 18 and 35 years old in good health. Some clones in this sample may be carry-over from other donors' samples. This chain is built from TRBV28 and TRBJ1-5; 7 bases in the junction line up with TRBD1. Sequences were obtained from naive CD8+ T cells from PBMCs. What this sample's cell subset or site label stands for: CD45RA+CCR7+. The CDR3 here reads CASSLDPRGLSNQPQHF. The bases read TGTGCCAGCAGTTTAGACCCTAGGGGGCTGAGCAATCAGCCCCAGCATTTT.